Listed here is a single T cell receptor (beta chain). Its cognate antigen has yet to be identified. Base-call qualities are not available, and no considerably larger clone is one nucleotide away. The entry originates in a study of a mutant IDH1 vaccine in newly diagnosed glioma (dated by TCRdb to the early 2020s). Regarding the study in general: Vaccination was initiated 4-6 weeks after radiotherapy alone, or concurrently with temozolomide cycles in the chemotherapy-containing groups. Of the approximately 32 treated patients, about 62% were male and 37.5% were female, and the mean age was approximately 37 years. Prior to enrollment, patients had been given standard therapy consisting of radiotherapy alone, temozolomide alone, or radiochemotherapy with temozolomide, with the combination given to most patients. The week-35 safety follow-up was designated visit V12, and the week-47 end of study was designated visit V13. Longitudinal TCRB deep sequencing was done for 25 treated patients, wherever samples were available for exploratory analyses. Six visits were used for peripheral blood collection: V03 (baseline), V05, V07, V10, V12 and V13.

Including the terminal cysteine and phenylalanine, the CDR3 comprises 15 residues. CDR3 DNA is the only sequence kept; it has 45 bases, read in frame from the first base. CDR1 SGDLS and CDR2 YYNGEE were looked up in the germline V gene. Trimming removed 4 bases from V and 0 bases from J, leaving 11 bases between the germline ends. The time point label, read with the paper, signifies: week 35, safety follow-up. Every vaccine dose consisted of 300 ug of a 20-mer mutant IDH1 peptide in Montanide, administered subcutaneously together with topical imiquimod. Patients were given eight vaccinations, in weeks 1, 3, 5, 7, 11, 15, 19 and 23, which matched visits V03 through V10. All donors had newly diagnosed IDH1-mutant astrocytomas of WHO grade 3 or 4 that showed loss of nuclear ATRX. The samples were drawn from NOA16, a multicentre, single-arm, open-label phase I trial in Germany that tested a mutant IDH1 peptide vaccine in humans for the first time. Genomic DNA for TCRB sequencing was isolated from EDTA blood with the DNeasy Blood and Tissue Kit.

Study-wide findings and limitations: It was noted by the authors that analyses of patient blood samples could not be reproduced owing to sample limitations. Availability determined which PBMC samples were chosen for TCRB deep sequencing. Immune responses induced by the vaccine were seen in about 93% of patients across multiple MHC alleles. Changes in the top peripheral T cell clonotypes picked up by TCRB sequencing did not appear to be linked to pseudoprogression.

The receptor library was made with the immunoSEQ multiplex PCR assay. Rearranged TCR beta chain sequences were amplified using the hsTCRB Kit according to the manufacturer's protocol. Sequencing of TCRB libraries was carried out on an Illumina MiSeq. Turning to the authors' computational methods: Demultiplexing, trimming and gene mapping were performed with the kit vendor's proprietary platform. TCRdb took this table from immuneACCESS and kept in-frame rearrangements with V and J called. Such tables lack part of the clones; where checked against another copy, unresolved V genes explain under half of the gap, and the rest is unexplained. D and trimming were read from the DNA, whereas the V and J calls and clone size are those reported in that table. The sample includes about 50,000 clones, with roughly 84% observed a single time. In total, the top ten clones hold 3.5% to 5% of the sample.

Specimen: PBMCs, collected from a glioma patient whose treatment included an IDH1 peptide vaccine. The chain is assembled from TRBV9 and TRBJ1-3; no D gene can be assigned with confidence. This clonotype was obtained from a woman aged 18-30 years with glioma. The nucleotide sequence reads as follows: TGTGCCAGCAGCCTAGATGGGAGCTCTGGAAACACCATATATTTT. It specifies CASSLDGSSGNTIYF. Outside the CDR3, residues come from the reference TRBV9 and TRBJ1-3 proteins, so the full variable domain is: DSGVTQTPKHLITATGQRVTLRCSPRSGDLSVYWYQQSLDQGLQFLIQYYNGEERAKGNILERFSAQQFPDLHSELNLSSLELGDSALYFCASSLDGSSGNTIYFGEGSWLTVV.